Following are 26 T cell receptor beta chains from one sample sequenced in a study of blood T cell repertoires in COVID-19. Produced via immunoSEQ multiplex PCR; TCRdb's table is partial and in-frame only. The table records 200,000 to 250,000 clones, 75% to 90% of them present only once. Sequencing input: peripheral blood. These receptor sequences come from a man aged 30 to 45 with COVID-19, enrolled during active disease.

The chain links TRBV18 to TRBJ1-6; D is unresolved. V shed 3 bases and J shed 9 bases, with 9 bases lying between them. The CDR3 spans 13 residues. Germline CDR1 KGHSH, CDR2 LQKENI. The CDR3 loop is CASSPGSGSPLHF. In nucleotides, the CDR3 is TGTGCCAGCTCACCTGGGAGTGGTTCACCCCTCCACTTT. Together with reference TRBV18 and TRBJ1-6, the CDR3 gives the full variable domain: NAGVMQNPRHLVRRRGQEARLRCSPMKGHSHVYWYRQLPEEGLKFMVYLQKENIIDESGMPKERFSAEFPKEGPSILRIQQVVRGDSAAYFCASSPGSGSPLHFGNGTRLTVT.

V usage is TRBV7-2 and J usage is TRBJ1-6; D unclear. Per germline, CDR1 SGHTA and CDR2 FQGNSA. V was trimmed by 0 bases and J by 5 bases, leaving 5 bases between them. The CDR3 sequence is 14 residues long. The CDR3 sequence: CASSLAFNNSPLHF. CDR3 bases: TGTGCCAGCAGCTTAGCGTTTAATAATTCACCCCTCCACTTT. Variable domain in full (rest from reference TRBV7-2 and TRBJ1-6): GAGVSQSPSNKVTEKGKDVELRCDPISGHTALYWYRQSLGQGLEFLIYFQGNSAPDKSGLPSDRFSAERTGGSVSTLTIQRTQQEDSAVYLCASSLAFNNSPLHFGNGTRLTVT.

The chain employs TRBV10-3 and TRBJ2-5, with no clear D. V lost 2 bases to trimming and J lost 0 bases, with 7 bases between them. Per germline, CDR1 ENHRY and CDR2 SYGVKD. This CDR3 has 14 residues. Written as DNA, the CDR3 is TGTGCCATCAGTGAGACATCATACCAAGAGACCCAGTACTTC. Protein product: CAISETSYQETQYF.

This clone has a handful of counts. The rearrangement uses TRBV4-2 and TRBJ2-3; 9 bases match TRBD2. Losses at the gene ends were 2 bases for V and 4 bases for J; bases not matched to a gene: 7. The CDR3 is 16 residues long. Germline CDR1 LGHNA, CDR2 YNFKEQ. CDR3 sequence reads: CASSQIISGSADTQYF. CDR3 in DNA: TGTGCCAGCAGCCAAATCATTAGCGGGAGCGCAGATACGCAGTATTTT.

This sequence joins TRBV7-6 and TRBJ2-5; possible D gene TRBD2, 5 bases. The V end was cut by 0 bases, the J end by 3 bases, with 5 bases between. Per germline, CDR1 SGHVS and CDR2 FNYEAQ. This CDR3 is 13 amino acids long. The DNA of the CDR3 is TGTGCCAGCAGCTTAGCGGAGGAAGAGACCCAGTACTTC. Its protein product is CASSLAEEETQYF.

V is TRBV7-2 and J is TRBJ2-7; D is possibly TRBD1 (6 bases). The CDR3 loop spans 14 amino acids. Trimming cost V 2 bases and J 7 bases, with 15 bases left between them. Germline values: CDR1 SGHTA, CDR2 FQGNSA. DNA for the CDR3: TGTGCCAGCAGCTTAAGCCGGGACATGGGGGAGCAGTACTTC. As protein: CASSLSRDMGEQYF.

This clone turned up a few times. The chain combines TRBV2 with TRBJ2-7; 10 bases align to TRBD1. This CDR3 comprises 14 residues. The V segment lost 6 bases and the J segment 2 bases; nucleotides outside the gene matches: 4. Germline-derived CDR1 and CDR2 are SNHLY and FYNNEI. The DNA of the CDR3 is TGTGCCAGCAGAAGGGACAGGGGCCCCTACGAGCAGTACTTC. Its translation is CASRRDRGPYEQYF.

To note about this clone: The same CDR3 is also encoded by other DNA sequences in this sample. V usage is TRBV18 and J usage is TRBJ2-7; 12 bases line up with TRBD1. Germline CDR1 and CDR2: KGHSH and LQKENI. After removal of 3 bases from V and 4 bases from J, the junction contained 4 bases not matched to a gene. The CDR3 contains 15 residues. The CDR3 region is CASSPPGQGAYEQYF. In nucleotides, the CDR3 is TGTGCCAGCTCACCCCCGGGACAGGGGGCGTACGAGCAGTACTTC.

This sequence joins TRBV10-3 and TRBJ1-5, with D possibly being TRBD1 (5 bases). The ends were cut back, 7 bases at V and 7 bases at J, with 14 bases in the middle. Germline CDR1 and CDR2: ENHRY and SYGVKD. The length of the CDR3 is 13 residues. The chain's CDR3 is CAITRDRNQPQHF. The CDR3 DNA sequence: TGTGCCATCACCAGGGATCGGAACCAGCCCCAGCATTTT.

CDR3 coding DNA: TGTGCCAGTAGTGATGTTACATACGAGCAGTACTTC. Protein sequence: CASSDVTYEQYF. The rearrangement links TRBV19 to TRBJ2-7; D not certain. The CDR3 length is 12 residues. V lost 5 bases to trimming and J lost 4 bases, with 9 bases between them. Germline-derived CDR1 and CDR2 are LNHDA and SQIVND (reference sequence).

The gene calls are TRBV4-3 and TRBJ2-7, with D possibly TRBD2 on 5 matching bases. CDR1 and CDR2 (germline): LGHNA, YSLEER. V dropped 1 base and J dropped 0 bases, with 13 bases sitting between them. CDR3 length equals 16 residues. The DNA for the CDR3 is TGCGCCAGCAGCCAAGGAGGGCCGCAGAGCTCCTACGAGCAGTACTTC. This gives the protein CASSQGGPQSSYEQYF.

Details on this clone: This sample includes further DNA sequences coding for the same CDR3. This chain connects TRBV20-1 to TRBJ2-7; possibly TRBD1 for D (6 bases). The CDR3 runs to 11 residues. V dropped 3 bases and J dropped 4 bases, with 7 bases sitting between them. The germline V gene encodes CDR1 DFQATT and CDR2 SNEGSKA (reference sequence). CDR3 in amino acids: CSARDSYEQYF. CDR3 bases: TGCAGTGCTAGGGACAGTTACGAGCAGTACTTC.

The V and J genes are TRBV6-5 and TRBJ2-7; possible D gene TRBD2, 5 bases. The CDR3 loop spans 13 amino acids. Trimming cost V 7 bases and J 5 bases, with 15 bases left between them. From germline, CDR1 is MNHEY and CDR2 SVGAGI. The CDR3 sequence is CASTIGPGDEQYF. The DNA of the CDR3 is TGTGCCAGCACTATAGGGCCCGGGGACGAGCAGTACTTC.

V is TRBV7-9 and J is TRBJ2-3; 9 bases line up with TRBD1. From germline, CDR1 is SEHNR and CDR2 FQNEAQ (reference sequence). CDR3 size: 16 residues. The junction had 6 bases not matched to a gene; V was cut back by 5 bases and J by 0 bases. CDR3 amino acids: CASSIGTGPSTDTQYF. CDR3 nucleotide sequence: TGTGCCAGCAGCATCGGGACAGGGCCTAGCACAGATACGCAGTATTTT.

V and J are TRBV29-1 and TRBJ2-7; weak D call: TRBD2 (5 bases). Germline loops: CDR1 SQVTM, CDR2 ANQGSEA. Trimming removed 7 bases at V and 0 bases at J, with 7 bases between. The CDR3 covers 11 residues. This CDR3 is CSGGSSYEQYF. The CDR3 nucleotides are TGCAGCGGCGGGTCCTCCTACGAGCAGTACTTC.

V is TRBV7-9 and J is TRBJ1-2; D gene uncertain. The ends were cut back, 5 bases at V and 1 base at J, with 14 bases in the middle. The germline gives CDR1 SEHNR, CDR2 FQNEAQ (reference sequence). The length of the CDR3 is 15 residues. CDR3 nucleotides: TGTGCCAGCAGCCACGTTCGAACAGATAACTATGGCTACACCTTC. Translation gives CASSHVRTDNYGYTF.

The V call is TRBV7-2, the J call TRBJ1-2, with D tentatively TRBD1 (5 bases). Looked up from germline, CDR1 is SGHTA and CDR2 is FQGNSA. The CDR3 extends over 14 amino acids. V was pared by 5 bases and J by 8 bases, with 18 bases between. CDR3 region: CASSINRLIGGYTF. DNA for the CDR3: TGTGCCAGCAGCATTAACAGGTTGATTGGGGGCTACACCTTC.

The count of this clone is one. The genes are TRBV3-1 (or the pseudogene TRBV3-2) and TRBJ2-2, with D perhaps matching TRBD2 (6 bases). Trimming took 7 bases from V and 5 from J, leaving 29 bases between them. Germline V gene data show CDR1 as LGHDT and CDR2 as YNNKEL (reference sequence). CDR3 length: 19 amino acids. The CDR3 loop is CASNRGGWVPTGQTGELFF. The CDR3 DNA sequence: TGTGCCAGCAACCGAGGAGGGTGGGTGCCCACCGGCCAGACCGGGGAGCTGTTTTTT.

This chain joins TRBV28 and TRBJ1-3, with 7 positions matching TRBD1. The CDR3 loop spans 17 amino acids. J lost 0 bases, V lost 0 bases, and 5 bases had no gene match. Germline loops: CDR1 MDHEN, CDR2 SYDVKM. CDR3 DNA sequence: TGTGCCAGCAGTTTATGGTACACAGGGGCCTCTGGAAACACCATATATTTT. This codes for CASSLWYTGASGNTIYF.

This clone was counted only a few times. The chain is built from TRBV30 and TRBJ1-2, with a weak D call TRBD1 (5 bases). The CDR3 spans 14 residues. Trimming took 0 bases from V and 2 from J, leaving 10 bases between them. In germline, CDR1 is GTSNPN, CDR2 SVGIG (reference sequence). The CDR3, as DNA: TGTGCCTGGAGTGTGACCCGGGGGAACTATGGCTACACCTTC. It yields the protein CAWSVTRGNYGYTF.

The CDR3 DNA sequence: TGTGCCACCTCATCCGGGACAGTGAACACTGAAGCTTTCTTT. Amino acid sequence: CATSSGTVNTEAFF. This rearrangement joins TRBV19 to TRBJ1-1, with 7 bases that match TRBD1. Trimming cost V 10 bases and J 0 bases; bases outside gene matches: 8. The CDR3 runs 14 residues. Per germline, CDR1 LNHDA and CDR2 SQIVND (reference sequence).

The chain recombines TRBV19 with TRBJ2-3; perhaps TRBD2 as D (6 bases). The V end was cut by 4 bases, the J end by 0 bases, with 11 bases between. CDR3 length equals 15 residues. Germline assignment: CDR1 LNHDA and CDR2 SQIVND (reference sequence). CDR3 loop: CASSKEGSSTDTQYF. The CDR3 DNA is TGTGCCAGTAGTAAGGAGGGGTCTAGCACAGATACGCAGTATTTT. Full variable domain (missing parts from reference TRBV19 and TRBJ2-3): DGGITQSPKYLFRKEGQNVTLSCEQNLNHDAMYWYRQDPGQGLRLIYYSQIVNDFQKGDIAEGYSVSREKKESFPLTVTSAQKNPTAFYLCASSKEGSSTDTQYFGPGTRLTVL.

The chain uses TRBV27 and TRBJ2-7; 10 nucleotides align to TRBD2. The CDR3 extends over 17 amino acids. Trimming removed 1 base from V and 2 bases from J; junction bases left unmatched: 8. Germline assignment: CDR1 MNHEY and CDR2 SMNVEV (reference sequence). CDR3 loop: CASSLLTSGKGPYEQYF. The CDR3 DNA follows: TGTGCCAGCAGTTTATTAACTAGCGGGAAGGGCCCCTACGAGCAGTACTTC.

The chain is built from TRBV4-1 and TRBJ1-2; possible D gene TRBD1, 6 bases. Germline V lookup: CDR1 MGHRA, CDR2 YSYEKL. V was cut by 1 base and J by 9 bases, with 15 bases left in between. The CDR3 length is 14 residues. CDR3 in amino acids: CASSQVPYTGSYTF. The CDR3 region has the DNA TGCGCCAGCAGCCAAGTACCCTATACAGGGAGCTACACCTTC.

This sequence joins TRBV18 and TRBJ2-3, with 7 bases lining up with TRBD2. The V gene end was trimmed by 6 bases and the J gene end by 5 bases; junction bases not matched to a gene: 14. The CDR3 length is 16 residues. The V gene's germline CDR1 is KGHSH and CDR2 LQKENI. In DNA form, the CDR3 reads TGTGCCAGCTCCCCTCCCTCCGGGAGGTATAGAGATACGCAGTATTTT. This codes for CASSPPSGRYRDTQYF.

This chain links TRBV27 with TRBJ2-7; the match to TRBD1 covers 9 bases. The junction had 2 bases not matched to a gene; V was cut back by 5 bases and J by 6 bases. CDR1 and CDR2 (germline): MNHEY, SMNVEV (reference sequence). CDR3 size: 12 residues. The CDR3 DNA reads as TGTGCCAGCAGTCGACAGGGGGGCGAGCAGTACTTC. Translated, it gives CASSRQGGEQYF.